The rows below give T cell receptor beta chains drawn from one sample of a study of blood T cell repertoires in COVID-19. The protocol was immunoSEQ multiplex PCR, while the TCRdb copy is restricted to in-frame clones and leaves out a portion. The repertoire consists of more than 110,000 clones, with more than 85% occurring once and the leading ten covering 5.4%. The material sequenced was peripheral blood. The receptors were gathered from a human donor in a cohort sampled during active COVID-19. CDR3s include the opening cysteine and the closing phenylalanine or tryptophan. The order of the fields is J gene, clone size, V gene, D gene, CDR3 protein, CDR3 DNA. A D gene is named only where the DNA matches it firmly. Rows may omit the clone size; those that give it use once, few, many or a size class.

TRBJ2-3,once,TRBV11-2,NA,CASSTTVTDTQYF,TGTGCCAGCAGCACGACAGTTACAGATACGCAGTATTTT
TRBJ1-1,NA,TRBV7-8,NA,CASSLAATVGNTEAFF,TGTGCCAGCAGCTTAGCGGCGACAGTGGGGAACACTGAAGCTTTCTTT
TRBJ1-2,NA,TRBV5-4,NA,CASSLGGGTKGYTF,TGTGCCAGCAGCTTGGGGGGAGGGACGAAAGGCTACACCTTC
TRBJ2-1,NA,TRBV24-1,TRBD2,CATSDSGTSGHNEQFF,TGTGCCACCAGTGACTCCGGGACTAGCGGTCACAATGAGCAGTTCTTC
TRBJ1-4,NA,TRBV6-5,NA,CASHLGRSNEKLFF,TGTGCCAGCCATTTGGGGCGAAGTAATGAAAAACTGTTTTTT
TRBJ2-3,NA,TRBV30,TRBD1,CAWETGGTDTQYF,TGTGCCTGGGAGACAGGGGGCACAGATACGCAGTATTTT
TRBJ2-1,once,TRBV7-2,TRBD2,CASSLVGVSGRANEQFF,TGTGCCAGCAGCTTAGTCGGGGTTAGCGGGAGGGCAAATGAGCAGTTCTTC
TRBJ1-4,NA,TRBV18,TRBD1,CASSPRGRDNEKLFF,TGTGCCAGCTCACCCAGGGGGCGTGATAATGAAAAACTGTTTTTT
TRBJ2-4,NA,TRBV7-2,TRBD2,CASSLPGLNVEGKNIQYF,TGTGCCAGCAGCCTACCGGGACTAAATGTGGAGGGCAAAAACATTCAGTACTTC
TRBJ2-1,NA,TRBV7-9,TRBD2,CASSLLAGRYNEQFF,TGTGCCAGCAGCCTCCTAGCGGGACGCTACAATGAGCAGTTCTTC
TRBJ2-7,NA,TRBV5-6,TRBD1,CASSLWDRVYEQYF,TGTGCCAGCAGCTTGTGGGACAGAGTCTACGAGCAGTACTTC
TRBJ2-5,NA,TRBV6-5,TRBD2,CASTPPLGGETQYF,TGTGCCAGCACCCCGCCCTTGGGGGGGGAGACCCAGTACTTC
TRBJ2-1,NA,TRBV11-3,NA,CASSLSSSYNEQFF,TGTGCCAGCAGCTTATCATCCTCCTACAATGAGCAGTTCTTC
TRBJ2-5,NA,TRBV18,TRBD1,CASSPGTDQETQYF,TGTGCCAGCTCACCCGGGACAGACCAAGAGACCCAGTACTTC
TRBJ1-3,NA,TRBV30,NA,CAWRGRPGSSGNTIYF,TGTGCCTGGAGGGGAAGACCAGGGTCCTCTGGAAACACCATATATTTT
TRBJ2-5,NA,TRBV5-1,TRBD2,CASSYGGDGETQYF,TGCGCCAGCAGCTACGGGGGGGATGGAGAGACCCAGTACTTC
TRBJ2-5,once,TRBV4-2,TRBD1,CASSRDRQETQYF,TGTGCCAGCAGCCGGGACAGGCAAGAGACCCAGTACTTC
TRBJ1-6,NA,TRBV6-5,NA,CASNSNSPLHF,TGTGCCAGCAACTCTAATTCACCCCTCCACTTT
TRBJ2-5,NA,TRBV5-1,TRBD1,CASSLDWTGIETQYF,TGCGCCAGCAGCTTGGATTGGACAGGGATAGAGACCCAGTACTTC
TRBJ1-1,few,TRBV5-1,NA,CASSEGNTEAFF,TGCGCCAGTAGCGAGGGGAACACTGAAGCTTTCTTT
TRBJ2-5,NA,TRBV7-3,NA,CASSRTTEETQYF,TGTGCCAGCAGCCGGACTACTGAAGAGACCCAGTACTTC
TRBJ2-5,NA,TRBV3-1/TRBV3-2,TRBD2,CASSRGTSGGPNQETQYF,TGTGCCAGCAGCCGAGGGACTAGCGGGGGGCCGAACCAAGAGACCCAGTACTTC
TRBJ2-5,NA,TRBV4-2,TRBD2,CASSQKRGGFETQYF,TGTGCCAGCAGCCAAAAGCGGGGGGGCTTCGAGACCCAGTACTTC